This T cell receptor (beta chain) was sequenced during a study of T cell responses to AZD1222 COVID-19 vaccine. To note about this clone: What it binds is unknown.

Germline lookup yields CDR1 SGDLS and CDR2 YYNGEE. V was pared by 1 base and J by 4 bases, with 12 bases between. The CDR3 spans 15 residues. Study results and caveats: In all cases, repertoires were sampled only after the peak T cell response. As reported, nearly half of all spike-specific TCRs target variant regions that are unmutated. Only 5 or 6 individuals given AZD1222 were seropositive at baseline.

Here immunoSEQ multiplex PCR was the method, and the copy in TCRdb shows in-frame clones only, minus some. This repertoire shows 170,000 or so clones, 90% found once; its top ten account for around 1.5%. The receptor was derived from an adult in good health. The sample here was peripheral blood, taken on day 0 of AZD1222 vaccination. The chain uses TRBV9 and TRBJ1-3, with D tentatively TRBD1 (5 bases). CDR3 DNA sequence: TGTGCCAGCAGCGTATCCCAGGGTGGAGGAAACACCATATATTTT. Its protein product is CASSVSQGGGNTIYF.